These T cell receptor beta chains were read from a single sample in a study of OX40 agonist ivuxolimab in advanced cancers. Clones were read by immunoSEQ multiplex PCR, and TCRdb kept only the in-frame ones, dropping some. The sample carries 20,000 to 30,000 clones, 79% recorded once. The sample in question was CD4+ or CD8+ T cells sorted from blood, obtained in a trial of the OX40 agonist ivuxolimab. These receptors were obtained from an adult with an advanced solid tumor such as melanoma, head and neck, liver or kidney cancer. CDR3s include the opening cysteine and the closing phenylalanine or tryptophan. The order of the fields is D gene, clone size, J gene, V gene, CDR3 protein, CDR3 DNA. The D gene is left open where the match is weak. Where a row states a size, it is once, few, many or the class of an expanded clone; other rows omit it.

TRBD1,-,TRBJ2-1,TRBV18,CASGGRAGGNEQFF,TGTGCCAGTGGGGGACGGGCAGGGGGCAATGAGCAGTTCTTC
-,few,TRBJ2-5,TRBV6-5,CASSLGRETQYF,TGTGCCAGCAGTTTAGGCCGAGAGACCCAGTACTTC
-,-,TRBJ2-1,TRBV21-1,CASSKDRGKSYNEQFF,TGTGCCAGCAGCAAGGACAGGGGGAAGTCCTACAATGAGCAGTTCTTC
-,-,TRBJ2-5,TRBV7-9,CASSLGRETQYF,TGTGCCAGCAGTTTAGGCCGAGAGACCCAGTACTTC
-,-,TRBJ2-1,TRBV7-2,CASSLVSYNEQFF,TGTGCCAGCAGCTTAGTTAGTTACAATGAGCAGTTCTTC
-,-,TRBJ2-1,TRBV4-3,CASSQDPGAYNEQFF,TGCGCCAGCAGCCAAGATCCAGGGGCCTACAATGAGCAGTTCTTC
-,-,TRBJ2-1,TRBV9,CASSVAGSGSSYNEQFF,TGTGCCAGCAGCGTAGCGGGGAGCGGAAGCTCCTACAATGAGCAGTTCTTC
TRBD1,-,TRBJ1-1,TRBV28,CASILSRGPTEAFF,TGTGCCAGCATCCTCTCCAGGGGGCCCACTGAAGCTTTCTTT
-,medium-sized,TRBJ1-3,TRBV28,CASSLTLILSGNTIYF,TGTGCCAGCAGTTTAACCCTTATTCTCTCTGGAAACACCATATATTTT
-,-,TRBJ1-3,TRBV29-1,CSVVGDSGNTIYF,TGCAGCGTTGTGGGGGACTCTGGAAACACCATATATTTT
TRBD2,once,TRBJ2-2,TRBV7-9,CASSESSGSWDTGELFF,TGTGCCAGCAGCGAGAGCAGCGGGAGTTGGGACACCGGGGAGCTGTTTTTT
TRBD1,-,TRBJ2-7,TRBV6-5,CASSYSPDRAGEQYF,TGTGCCAGCAGTTACTCCCCCGACAGGGCCGGAGAGCAGTACTTC
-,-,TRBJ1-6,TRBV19,CASSMGPGGFSPLHF,TGTGCCAGTAGTATGGGCCCCGGGGGATTTTCACCCCTCCACTTT
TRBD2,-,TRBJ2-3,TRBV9,CASSLEGLLTDTQYF,TGTGCCAGCAGTTTAGAGGGACTACTCACAGATACGCAGTATTTT
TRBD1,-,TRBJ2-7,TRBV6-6,CASTGTDSYEQYF,TGTGCCAGCACCGGGACAGACTCCTACGAGCAGTACTTC
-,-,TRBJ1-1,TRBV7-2,CASSLEGVGAEAFF,TGTGCCAGCAGCTTAGAGGGGGTTGGCGCTGAAGCTTTCTTT
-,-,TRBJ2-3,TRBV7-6,CASSLAGTSTDTQYF,TGTGCCAGCAGCTTAGCGGGGACCAGCACAGATACGCAGTATTTT
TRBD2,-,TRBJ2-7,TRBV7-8,CASSFQGRTSVYEQYF,TGTGCCAGCAGCTTCCAGGGGAGGACTAGCGTCTACGAGCAGTACTTC
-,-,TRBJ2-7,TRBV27,CASSFRGHYYEQYF,TGTGCCAGCAGTTTTAGGGGACACTACTACGAGCAGTACTTC
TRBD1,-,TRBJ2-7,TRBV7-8,CASSDRQGYHEQYF,TGTGCCAGCAGTGACAGACAGGGGTACCACGAGCAGTACTTC
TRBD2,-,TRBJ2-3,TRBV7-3,CASSLNPGGPNTDTQYF,TGTGCCAGCAGCTTAAATCCGGGGGGGCCGAACACAGATACGCAGTATTTT
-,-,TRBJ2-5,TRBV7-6,CASSPGYVAQYF,TGTGCCAGCAGCCCCGGCTATGTTGCCCAGTACTTC
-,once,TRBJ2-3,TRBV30,CAWGLASTDTQYF,TGTGCCTGGGGATTAGCGAGCACAGATACGCAGTATTTT
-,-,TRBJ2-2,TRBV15,CATSRDRLLASGELFF,TGTGCCACCAGCAGAGATCGTCTACTAGCTTCCGGGGAGCTGTTTTTT
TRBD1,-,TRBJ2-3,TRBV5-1,CASSSGQGGDTQYF,TGCGCCAGCAGCTCGGGACAGGGCGGAGATACGCAGTATTTT
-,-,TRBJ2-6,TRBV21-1,CASRGGLADFSGANVLTF,TGTGCCAGCAGAGGTGGACTAGCGGACTTCTCTGGGGCCAACGTCCTGACTTTC
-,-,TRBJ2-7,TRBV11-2,CASSYNTYEQYF,TGTGCCAGCAGCTATAATACCTACGAGCAGTACTTC
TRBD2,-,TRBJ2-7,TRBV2,CASSEWTSGVLSYEQYF,TGCGCCAGCAGTGAATGGACTAGCGGGGTCCTCTCCTACGAGCAGTACTTC
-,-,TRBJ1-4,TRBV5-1,CASSPFPGISATNEKLFF,TGCGCCAGCAGCCCTTTTCCCGGGATCTCCGCAACTAATGAAAAACTGTTTTTT
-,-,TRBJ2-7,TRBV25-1,CASSYGSAYEQYF,TGTGCCAGCAGTTACGGGAGCGCCTACGAGCAGTACTTC
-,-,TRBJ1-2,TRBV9,CASSVVAYPLYGYTF,TGTGCCAGCAGCGTAGTGGCTTACCCCCTCTATGGCTACACCTTC
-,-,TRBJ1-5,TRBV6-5,CASSYSRQASNQPQHF,TGTGCCAGCAGTTACTCTAGACAGGCTAGCAATCAGCCCCAGCATTTT
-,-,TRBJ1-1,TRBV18,CASSHAGVTEAFF,TGTGCCAGCTCCCACGCGGGTGTCACTGAAGCTTTCTTT
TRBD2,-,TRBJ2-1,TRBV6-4,CAISLASGGYNEQFF,TGTGCCATCTCGCTCGCTAGCGGGGGCTACAATGAGCAGTTCTTC
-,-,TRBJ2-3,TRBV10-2,CASSAGSTDTQYF,TGCGCCAGCAGCGCAGGGTCGACAGATACGCAGTATTTT
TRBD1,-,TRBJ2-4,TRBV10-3,CAISDPDREDIQYF,TGTGCCATCAGTGATCCGGACAGGGAGGACATTCAGTACTTC
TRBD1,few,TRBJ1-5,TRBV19,CASQGGLGNQPQHF,TGTGCCAGCCAGGGGGGATTGGGCAATCAGCCCCAGCATTTT
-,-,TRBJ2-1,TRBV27,CASSSRDGSYNEQFF,TGTGCCAGCAGTAGCCGGGACGGCTCCTACAATGAGCAGTTCTTC
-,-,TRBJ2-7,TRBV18,CASSPPNRPSYEQYF,TGTGCCAGCTCACCACCGAACAGACCCTCCTACGAGCAGTACTTC
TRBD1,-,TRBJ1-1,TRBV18,CASSSREGATVEAFF,TGTGCCAGCTCATCGAGAGAGGGGGCTACCGTCGAAGCTTTCTTT
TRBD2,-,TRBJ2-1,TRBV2,CASSPKGLAGGGEQFF,TGTGCCAGCAGTCCGAAAGGTCTAGCGGGAGGAGGTGAGCAGTTCTTC
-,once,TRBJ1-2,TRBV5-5,CASSLVGVGNYGYTF,TGTGCCAGCAGCTTGGTCGGGGTGGGGAACTATGGCTACACCTTC
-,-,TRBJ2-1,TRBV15,CATSRVVGGYNEQFF,TGTGCCACCAGCAGGGTAGTGGGGGGCTACAATGAGCAGTTCTTC
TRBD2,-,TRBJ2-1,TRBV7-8,CASRPGLAGLLTYNEQFF,TGTGCCAGCCGACCGGGACTAGCGGGGTTATTAACATACAATGAGCAGTTCTTC
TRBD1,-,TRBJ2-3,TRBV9,CASSVAGTGINTQYF,TGTGCCAGCAGCGTCGCCGGGACAGGGATTAATACGCAGTATTTT
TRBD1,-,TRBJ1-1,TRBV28,CASSLPRGQATEAFF,TGTGCCAGCAGTTTACCCAGGGGGCAGGCCACTGAAGCTTTCTTT
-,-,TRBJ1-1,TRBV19,CASSIDRSIPNTEAFF,TGTGCCAGTAGTATAGATCGTTCGATCCCGAACACTGAAGCTTTCTTT
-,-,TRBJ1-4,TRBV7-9,CASSSQEEWDEKLFF,TGTGCCAGCAGCTCACAGGAAGAATGGGATGAAAAACTGTTTTTT
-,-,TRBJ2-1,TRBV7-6,CASSWTFGGEEQFF,TGTGCCAGCAGCTGGACCTTTGGGGGAGAGGAGCAGTTCTTC
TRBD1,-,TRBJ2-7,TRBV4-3,CASSQYRGLSYEQYF,TGCGCCAGCAGCCAATACAGGGGGCTTTCCTACGAGCAGTACTTC
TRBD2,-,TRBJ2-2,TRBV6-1,CASSEIRGGFTGELFF,TGTGCCAGCAGTGAAATCCGGGGAGGGTTCACCGGGGAGCTGTTTTTT
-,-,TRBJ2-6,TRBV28,CASSFGLAHETGANVLTF,TGTGCCAGCAGTTTTGGGTTAGCCCACGAAACTGGGGCCAACGTCCTGACTTTC
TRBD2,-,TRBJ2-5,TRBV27,CASRQGNVGLAGFQETQYF,TGTGCCAGCAGACAGGGAAACGTTGGACTAGCGGGGTTTCAAGAGACCCAGTACTTC
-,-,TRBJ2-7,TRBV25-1,CASSDGSRDEQYF,TGTGCCAGCAGTGACGGCTCCCGGGACGAGCAGTACTTC
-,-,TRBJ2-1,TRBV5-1,CASIPGGGARYNEQFF,TGCGCCAGCATCCCTGGTGGGGGGGCGCGCTACAATGAGCAGTTCTTC
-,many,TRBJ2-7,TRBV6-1,CASSEITGQAYEQYF,TGTGCCAGCAGTGAAATCACAGGGCAAGCCTACGAGCAGTACTTC
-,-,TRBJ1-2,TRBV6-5,CASSYTRNYGYTF,TGTGCCAGCAGTTACACAAGGAACTATGGCTACACCTTC
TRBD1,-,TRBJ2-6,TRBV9,CASSRTGASRSGANVLTF,TGTGCCAGCAGCCGGACAGGGGCCTCACGCTCTGGGGCCAACGTCCTGACTTTC
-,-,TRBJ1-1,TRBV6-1,CASRPGFNKGTEAFF,TGTGCCAGCCGTCCGGGTTTCAATAAGGGCACTGAAGCTTTCTTT
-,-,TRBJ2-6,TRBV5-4,CASSLAVGTLSGANVLTF,TGTGCCAGCAGCTTGGCCGTAGGGACCCTCTCTGGGGCCAACGTCCTGACTTTC